This T cell receptor beta chain derives from a study of T cell responses to AZD1222 COVID-19 vaccine. General study results and limits: The reported proportion of spike-specific TCRs targeting unmutated variant regions was nearly half. Repertoire sampling was restricted to post-peak T cell response timepoints. Spike-specific TCR breadth and depth went up after people got two AZD1222 doses.

The CDR3 length is 15 residues. Trimming took 5 bases from V and 4 from J, leaving 14 bases between them. Looked up from germline, CDR1 is SGHAT and CDR2 is FQNNGV. The count of this clone is one. Its antigen is currently unknown. Assay used: immunoSEQ multiplex PCR; TCRdb lists only in-frame clones, some missing. The repertoire holds approximately 170,000 clones, with 80% to 90% as singletons. The sample here was peripheral blood, taken on day 0 of AZD1222 vaccination. This sequence joins TRBV11-2 and TRBJ1-4; possible D gene TRBD1, 5 bases. The TCR comes from an adult in good health. Here the CDR3 DNA reads TGTGCCAGCAGCCCCGTCGACAGATTTAATGAAAAACTGTTTTTT. Protein product: CASSPVDRFNEKLFF. The whole variable domain, remainder taken from reference TRBV11-2 and TRBJ1-4, is EAGVAQSPRYKIIEKRQSVAFWCNPISGHATLYWYQQILGQGPKLLIQFQNNGVVDDSQLPKDRFSAERLKGVDSTLKIQPAKLEDSAVYLCASSPVDRFNEKLFFGSGTQLSVL.